Presented here are 28 T cell receptor beta chains from one specimen sequenced in a study of cytomegalovirus exposure and HLA in healthy donors. PCR amplification relied on 60 Vbeta primers (plus 13 Jbeta primers). Repertoires were generated with immunoSEQ multiplex PCR, while TCRdb's copy carries only in-frame clones and drops some. Of hundreds of thousands of clones in the sample, roughly 87% are singletons; the top ten hold roughly 5.5%. The sample was PBMCs. The receptors shown here come from a man aged 35-49 years in good health and CMV-seropositive.

The chain carries TRBV5-1 and TRBJ1-2, with 8 positions matching TRBD1. Germline V lookup: CDR1 SGHRS, CDR2 YFSETQ. V was clipped by 0 bases and J by 5 bases; unmatched bases: 6. The CDR3 extends over 15 amino acids. CDR3 nucleotide sequence: TGCGCCAGCAGCTTGGGACAGGGGATCTCTTATGGCTACACCTTC. Its protein product is CASSLGQGISYGYTF.

The genes are TRBV16 and TRBJ2-7; TRBD1 might be the D (6 bases). Germline V gene lookup returns CDR1 KGHSY and CDR2 FQNENV. The germline V and J ends were trimmed by 8 bases and 6 bases, with 17 bases remaining between them. CDR3 length equals 13 residues. CDR3 sequence reads: CASGPGVLGEQYV. CDR3 sequence (DNA): TGTGCCAGCGGACCAGGGGTACTGGGCGAGCAGTACGTC.

This chain links TRBV30 with TRBJ1-1; D perhaps matches TRBD1 (5 bases). The CDR3 contains 12 residues. The germline V gene has CDR1 GTSNPN and CDR2 SVGIG (reference sequence). Trimming removed 4 bases at V and 9 bases at J, with 15 bases between. Here the CDR3 DNA reads TGTGCCTGGATCCTCGGGGGATCGCAAGCTTTCTTT. Translation: CAWILGGSQAFF.

This clone occurred once. The chain has TRBV6-1 and TRBJ1-4, with TRBD1 matching over 8 bases. The CDR3 contains 13 residues. CDR1 is MNHNS, CDR2 SASEGT, per germline. The CDR3 DNA reads TGTGCTACTCACCGGACAGGGACGCAAAAACTGTTTTTT. Encoded protein: CATHRTGTQKLFF.

The CDR3 sequence is CASRAVGGASGRSDTQYF. The CDR3 coding sequence is TGTGCCAGTAGAGCCGTCGGGGGAGCTAGCGGGAGATCAGATACGCAGTATTTT. The V call is TRBV19, the J call TRBJ2-3, with 10 bases that match TRBD2. CDR3 size: 18 residues. Germline-derived CDR1 and CDR2 are LNHDA and SQIVND (reference sequence). The J segment lost 4 bases and the V segment lost 6 bases, leaving 16 bases of the junction unmatched.

The chain has TRBV9 and TRBJ2-5; 7 nucleotides line up with TRBD1. J gave up 2 bases and V 0 bases, and 7 bases lay outside the gene matches. Germline CDR1 and CDR2: SGDLS and YYNGEE. There are 16 residues in the CDR3. The chain's CDR3 is CASSVGWGQLQETQYF. DNA of the CDR3: TGTGCCAGCAGCGTAGGTTGGGGACAGCTACAAGAGACCCAGTACTTC.

This chain uses TRBV13 with TRBJ2-1, with 12 positions matching TRBD2. In germline, CDR1 is PRHDT, CDR2 FYEKMQ (reference sequence). The CDR3 loop spans 18 amino acids. Trimming at V came to 5 bases and at J to 1 base, leaving 9 bases not matched to a gene. The CDR3 here is CASSPGLAGSWSYNEQFF. For the CDR3, the DNA is TGTGCCAGCAGCCCCGGACTAGCGGGGTCATGGTCCTACAATGAGCAGTTCTTC.

This clone was seen a single time. The rearrangement links TRBV7-9 to TRBJ2-1; the D gene is possibly TRBD2 (7 bases). Trimming removed 5 bases at V and 3 bases at J, with 17 bases between. Germline CDR1 reads SEHNR; CDR2 reads FQNEAQ (reference sequence). The CDR3 loop spans 16 amino acids. The CDR3 is CASSTRTGRDYNEQFF. The CDR3 DNA reads as TGTGCCAGCAGCACGCGAACAGGGAGGGACTACAATGAGCAGTTCTTC.

This CDR3 reads CASSVQGSNQPQHF. The CDR3 nucleotides read TGTGCCAGTAGTGTTCAGGGCAGCAATCAGCCCCAGCATTTT. The genes are TRBV19 and TRBJ1-5; D is perhaps TRBD1 (5 bases). This CDR3 has 14 residues. V gave up 5 bases and J gave up 1 base, with 9 bases separating them. Germline lookup yields CDR1 LNHDA and CDR2 SQIVND (reference sequence).

The V and J genes are TRBV6-5 and TRBJ2-3; D is undetermined. Germline V gene sequence: CDR1 MNHEY, CDR2 SVGAGI. This CDR3 is 15 amino acids long. Trimming shortened V by 0 bases and J by 4 bases, and 11 bases separated the two germline ends. The CDR3 is CASSYSLSSSDTQYF. CDR3 sequence (DNA): TGTGCCAGCAGTTACTCGTTGTCTAGTTCAGATACGCAGTATTTT.

The chain combines TRBV7-9 with TRBJ1-2; D may be TRBD1 (5 bases). The CDR3 loop spans 14 amino acids. The V and J ends lost 1 base and 5 bases respectively, with 11 bases between them. CDR1 is SEHNR, CDR2 FQNEAQ, per germline (reference sequence). The CDR3 DNA sequence: TGTGCCAGCAGCTTAGGGGGCCTGGGTTATGGCTACACCTTC. Translated, it gives CASSLGGLGYGYTF.

The chain links TRBV5-1 to TRBJ2-3; TRBD2 matches at 7 bases. The V segment lost 2 bases and the J segment 0 bases; nucleotides outside the gene matches: 15. In germline, CDR1 is SGHRS, CDR2 YFSETQ. The CDR3 has 19 residues. The CDR3 bases are TGCGCCAGCAGCTTACGCCCCGCTCGCGGGGGACCTAGCACAGATACGCAGTATTTT. The encoded protein is CASSLRPARGGPSTDTQYF.

The chain couples TRBV7-2 to TRBJ2-3; the D is unclear. V was trimmed by 5 bases and J by 2 bases, leaving 11 bases between them. Germline lookup yields CDR1 SGHTA and CDR2 FQGNSA. The CDR3 length is 14 residues. CDR3 DNA sequence: TGTGCCAGCAGCCCACTGGAGTTCACAGATACGCAGTATTTT. Translation: CASSPLEFTDTQYF.

The V call is TRBV11-3, the J call TRBJ2-6; perhaps TRBD1 as D (6 bases). The CDR3 loop spans 14 amino acids. V was trimmed by 8 bases and J by 2 bases, leaving 10 bases between them. Looked up from germline, CDR1 is SGHNT and CDR2 is YENEEA. As DNA, the CDR3 is TGTGCCAGCGCAGGGGATCCTGGGGCCAACGTCCTGACTTTC. It is translated as CASAGDPGANVLTF.

This clone was counted a single time. The rearrangement links TRBV5-1 to TRBJ1-5; 7 nucleotides match TRBD1. Looked up from germline, CDR1 is SGHRS and CDR2 is YFSETQ. With V trimmed by 0 bases and J by 7 bases, 4 bases remained unmatched. The CDR3 spans 14 residues. CDR3 loop: CASSLGLGGQPQHF. CDR3 sequence (DNA): TGCGCCAGCAGCTTGGGGTTAGGGGGCCAGCCCCAGCATTTT.

This clone was seen a few times. V usage is TRBV2 and J usage is TRBJ1-5; D gene uncertain. Germline-derived CDR1 and CDR2 are SNHLY and FYNNEI. CDR3 length: 14 amino acids. Trimming cost V 3 bases and J 3 bases, with 9 bases left between them. The CDR3 sequence is CASSEGSLNQPQHF. CDR3 sequence (DNA): TGTGCCAGCAGTGAGGGCAGCCTCAATCAGCCCCAGCATTTT.

In nucleotides, the CDR3 is TGTGCCAGCAGTTACTCGGCCCTAGCGCCGCAGTTCTTC. This gives the protein CASSYSALAPQFF. The rearrangement uses TRBV6-5 and TRBJ2-1; TRBD2 is a possible D gene (6 bases). This CDR3 is built from 13 residues. Trimming removed 0 bases at V and 12 bases at J, with 12 bases between. Germline assignment: CDR1 MNHEY and CDR2 SVGAGI.

The chain couples TRBV5-1 to TRBJ2-3; 7 nucleotides match TRBD2. Germline V lookup: CDR1 SGHRS, CDR2 YFSETQ. The V and J ends lost 2 bases and 2 bases, in that order; junction bases with no gene match: 8. This CDR3 is built from 16 residues. The CDR3 DNA reads as TGCGCCAGCAGCTTCGGGGGGAAGGGAGACACAGATACGCAGTATTTT. Its protein is CASSFGGKGDTDTQYF.

A single count supports this clone. The genes are TRBV7-6 and TRBJ1-1, with D perhaps TRBD1 (5 bases). This CDR3 has 14 residues. V lost 2 bases to trimming and J lost 4 bases, with 11 bases between them. Germline lookup yields CDR1 SGHVS and CDR2 FNYEAQ. CDR3 in amino acids: CASSLPGQVTEAFF. CDR3 nucleotide sequence: TGTGCCAGCAGCTTACCAGGGCAGGTCACTGAAGCTTTCTTT.

The CDR3 nucleotides read TGTGCCAGCAGTGAAGGCGGGAGTGAGACCCAGTACTTC. It codes for CASSEGGSETQYF. The chain employs TRBV25-1 and TRBJ2-5; 7 bases match TRBD2. The V gene's germline CDR1 is MGHDK and CDR2 SYGVNS. The CDR3 extends over 13 amino acids. With V trimmed by 2 bases and J by 5 bases, 2 bases remained unmatched.

This chain uses TRBV30 with TRBJ1-2; D gene ambiguous. The germline CDR1 and CDR2 sequences are GTSNPN and SVGIG (reference sequence). The CDR3 consists of 15 residues. V lost 0 bases to trimming and J lost 4 bases, with 15 bases between them. In DNA, the CDR3 is TGTGCCTGGAGTGTACTCCCTAGTTACTCCTATGGCTACACCTTC. Translated: CAWSVLPSYSYGYTF.

The chain recombines TRBV19 with TRBJ1-5; D possibly corresponds to TRBD1 (6 bases). The germline V gene has CDR1 LNHDA and CDR2 SQIVND (reference sequence). There are 14 residues in the CDR3. V was cut by 10 bases and J by 7 bases, with 20 bases left in between. DNA of the CDR3: TGTGCCACAAAAGACGCAGGGGTAATACAGCCCCAGCATTTT. It codes for CATKDAGVIQPQHF.

This chain links TRBV25-1 with TRBJ1-2; the D is unclear. The V end lost 2 bases, the J end lost 8 bases, and 15 bases lay between the germline ends. In germline, CDR1 is MGHDK, CDR2 SYGVNS. This CDR3 region has 14 residues. The CDR3 region has the DNA TGTGCCAGCAGTGAAACAGCATCTTCGGGGGGCTACACCTTC. Its translation is CASSETASSGGYTF.

The chain carries TRBV25-1 and TRBJ1-5, with D maybe TRBD1 (5 bases). Germline lookup yields CDR1 MGHDK and CDR2 SYGVNS. CDR3 length: 13 residues. Trimming pared 5 bases from V and 5 bases from J, leaving 10 bases between. The CDR3 DNA is TGTGCCAGCAGTTGGGGGGGATATCAGCCCCAGCATTTT. Protein sequence: CASSWGGYQPQHF.

The chain carries TRBV6-6 and TRBJ2-1; 7 nucleotides agree with TRBD1. The CDR3 length is 16 residues. Germline values: CDR1 MNHNY, CDR2 SVGAGI (reference sequence). V lost 6 bases and J lost 4; bases outside the gene matches: 12. The CDR3 nucleotides read TGTGCCAGCAGAGGGGGCGCAGGGCTACCTTACAATGAGCAGTTCTTC. It specifies CASRGGAGLPYNEQFF.

The chain couples TRBV11-3 to TRBJ2-1; 9 bases are a match to TRBD2. V shed 5 bases and J 2 bases; nucleotides not matched to a gene: 7. The germline V gene encodes CDR1 SGHNT and CDR2 YENEEA. The CDR3 has 16 amino acids. The DNA of the CDR3 is TGTGCCAGCAGCGGACCTAGCGGGATCCCCTACAATGAGCAGTTCTTC. This translates into CASSGPSGIPYNEQFF.

This clone was observed a handful of times. V gene TRBV19 combines with J gene TRBJ2-2; possible D gene TRBD1, 6 bases. The CDR3 loop spans 15 amino acids. CDR1 LNHDA and CDR2 SQIVND come from the germline V gene (reference sequence). The germline V and J ends were trimmed by 2 bases and 3 bases, with 10 bases remaining between them. The CDR3 DNA follows: TGTGCCAGTAGTATACCAGGGGCACACACCGGGGAGCTGTTTTTT. It encodes CASSIPGAHTGELFF.

The V gene is TRBV10-3, the J gene TRBJ1-1; possibly TRBD1 for D (6 bases). CDR1 is ENHRY and CDR2 is SYGVKD in the germline V gene. CDR3 length equals 13 residues. V dropped 8 bases and J dropped 5 bases, with 15 bases sitting between them. The CDR3 DNA sequence: TGTGCCATCTACGGCGGCCAGGGGACTGAAGCTTTCTTT. Translated: CAIYGGQGTEAFF.